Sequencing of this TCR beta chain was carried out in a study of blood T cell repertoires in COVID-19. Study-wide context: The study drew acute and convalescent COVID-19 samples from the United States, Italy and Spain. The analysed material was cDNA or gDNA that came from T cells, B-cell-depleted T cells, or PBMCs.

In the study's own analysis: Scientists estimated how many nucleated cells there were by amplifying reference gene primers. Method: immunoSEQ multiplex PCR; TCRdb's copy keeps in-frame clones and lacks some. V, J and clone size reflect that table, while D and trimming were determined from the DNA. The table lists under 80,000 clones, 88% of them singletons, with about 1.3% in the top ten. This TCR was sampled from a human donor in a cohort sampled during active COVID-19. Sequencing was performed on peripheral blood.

The CDR3 coding sequence is TGTGCCAGCAGCCGATCTAGCGTATTGAGGGAAGAGCAGTACTTC. This sequence encodes CASSRSSVLREEQYF. The J gene is TRBJ2-7, the V gene TRBV3-1 (or the pseudogene TRBV3-2), with a tentative D call TRBD2 (6 bases). CDR3 length: 15 residues. Trimming cost V 4 bases and J 7 bases, with 20 bases left between them. Germline assignment: CDR1 LGHDT and CDR2 YNNKEL (reference sequence).